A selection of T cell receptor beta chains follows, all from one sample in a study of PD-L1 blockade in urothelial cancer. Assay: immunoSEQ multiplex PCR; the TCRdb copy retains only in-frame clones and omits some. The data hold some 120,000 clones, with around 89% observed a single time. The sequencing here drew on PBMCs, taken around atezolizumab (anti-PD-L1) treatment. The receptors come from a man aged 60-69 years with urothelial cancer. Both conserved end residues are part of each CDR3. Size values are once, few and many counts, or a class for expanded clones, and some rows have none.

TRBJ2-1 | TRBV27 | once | CASRRGYNEQFF
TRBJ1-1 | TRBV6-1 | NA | CASSEMGLNTEAFF
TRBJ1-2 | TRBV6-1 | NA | CASRDRGPRGYTF
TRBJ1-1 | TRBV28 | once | CASSWQGGPEGAFF
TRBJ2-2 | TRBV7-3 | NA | CASSPLPDRNTGELFF
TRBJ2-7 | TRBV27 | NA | CASSQGYEQYF
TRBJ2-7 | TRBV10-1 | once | CASPRKRPTSYEQYF
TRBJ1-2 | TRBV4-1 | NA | CASSQVEAASYGYTF
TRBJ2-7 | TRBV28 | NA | CASREQADYEQYF
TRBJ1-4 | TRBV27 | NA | CASSRAETGGEKLFF
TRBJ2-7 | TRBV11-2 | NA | CASSLESLRTFGNEQYF
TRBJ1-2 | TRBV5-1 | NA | CASSLTTGGSSYTF
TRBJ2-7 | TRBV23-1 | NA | CASSHYDRGQTYEQYF
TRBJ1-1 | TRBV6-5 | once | CASSYSSSLRGTEAFF
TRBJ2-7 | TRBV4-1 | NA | CASSQGGVPGQGRAEQYF
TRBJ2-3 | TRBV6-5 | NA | CASSIRLGTDTQYF
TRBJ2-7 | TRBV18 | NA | CASSPPGTTLQGEQYF
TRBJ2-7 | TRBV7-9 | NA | CASSLRGLGGEQYF
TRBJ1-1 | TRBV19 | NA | CASSAGQLNTEAFF
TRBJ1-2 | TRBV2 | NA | CASSEGMRAAPRGYTF
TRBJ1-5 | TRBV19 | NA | CASRTGRNQPQHF
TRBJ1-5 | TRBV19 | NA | CASSGGQGARNQPQHF
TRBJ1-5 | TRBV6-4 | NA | CASSDRGGSQPQHF
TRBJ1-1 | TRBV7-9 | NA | CASSLNPPTGYTEAFF
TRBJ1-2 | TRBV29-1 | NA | CSVSNRGAGGYTF
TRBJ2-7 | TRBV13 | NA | CASSPGRGNYEQYF
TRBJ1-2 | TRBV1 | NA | CTSSLGRYGYTF
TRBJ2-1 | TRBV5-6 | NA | CASTLRAVHYNEQFF
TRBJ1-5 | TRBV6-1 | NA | CASSEGANQPQHF
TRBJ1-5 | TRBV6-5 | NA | CASSYGQGLNQPQHF
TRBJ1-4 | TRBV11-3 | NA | CASSAGQGVEKLFF
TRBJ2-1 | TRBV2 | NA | CASPGLALNEQFF
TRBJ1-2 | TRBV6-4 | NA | CASSGLGGGVLGYTF
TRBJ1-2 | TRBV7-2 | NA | CASSLQGQGRGYTF
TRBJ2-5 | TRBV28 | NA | CASSLGVSSEWKTQYF
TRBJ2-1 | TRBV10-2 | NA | CATWSSYNEQFF
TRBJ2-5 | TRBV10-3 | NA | CATGGDRGSETQYF
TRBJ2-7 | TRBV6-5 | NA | CASSYSGDRDEQYF
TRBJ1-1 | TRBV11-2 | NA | CASSSYTGDTEAFF
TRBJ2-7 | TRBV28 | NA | CASSSAGQSSYEQYF
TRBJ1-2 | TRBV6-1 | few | CASSRNSDSIYGYTF
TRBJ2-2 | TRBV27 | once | CASSNGLAGIRTGELFF
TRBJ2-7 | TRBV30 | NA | CAWSASHAGDSYEQYF
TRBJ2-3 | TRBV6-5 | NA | CASSYFPSGSQDTQYF
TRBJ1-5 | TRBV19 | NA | CASRAFRTGKNQPQHF